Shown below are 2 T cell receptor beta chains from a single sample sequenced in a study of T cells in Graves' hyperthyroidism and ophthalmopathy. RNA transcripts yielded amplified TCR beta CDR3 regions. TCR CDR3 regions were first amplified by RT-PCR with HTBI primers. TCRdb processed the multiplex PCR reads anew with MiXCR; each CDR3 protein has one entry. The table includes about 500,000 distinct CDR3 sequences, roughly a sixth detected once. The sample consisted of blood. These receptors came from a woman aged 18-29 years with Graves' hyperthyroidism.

The CDR3 loop reads CASSFSGPYNEQFF. As DNA, the CDR3 is TGTGCCAGCAGTTTTAGCGGTCCCTACAATGAGCAGTTCTTC. The chain combines TRBV25-1 with TRBJ2-1; D possibly corresponds to TRBD2 (6 bases). Trimming took off 5 bases at V and 2 bases at J, with 10 bases between the two ends. This CDR3 contains 14 residues. CDR1 and CDR2 from the germline V gene are MGHDK and SYGVNS.

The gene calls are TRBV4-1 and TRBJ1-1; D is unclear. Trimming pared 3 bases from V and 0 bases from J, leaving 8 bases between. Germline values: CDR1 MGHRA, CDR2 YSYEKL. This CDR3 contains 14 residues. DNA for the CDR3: TGCGCCAGCAGCCACCGAAAAGTGAACACTGAAGCTTTCTTT. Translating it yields CASSHRKVNTEAFF.